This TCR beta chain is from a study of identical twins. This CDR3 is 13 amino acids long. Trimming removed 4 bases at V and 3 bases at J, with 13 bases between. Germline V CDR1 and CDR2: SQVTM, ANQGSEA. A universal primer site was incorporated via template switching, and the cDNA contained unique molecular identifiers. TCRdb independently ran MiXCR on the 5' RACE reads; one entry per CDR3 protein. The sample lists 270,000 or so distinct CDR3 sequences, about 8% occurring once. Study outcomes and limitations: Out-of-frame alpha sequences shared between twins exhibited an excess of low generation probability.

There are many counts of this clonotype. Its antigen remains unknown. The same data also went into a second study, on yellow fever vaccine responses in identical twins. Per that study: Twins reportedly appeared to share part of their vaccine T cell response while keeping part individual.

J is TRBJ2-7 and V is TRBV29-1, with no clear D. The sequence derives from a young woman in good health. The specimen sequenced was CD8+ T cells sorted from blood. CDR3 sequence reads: CSVVGEGLYEQYF. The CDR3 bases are TGCAGCGTTGTAGGCGAAGGCCTCTACGAGCAGTACTTC.